A single sample gave rise to the 10 T cell receptor beta chains below, sequenced in a study of blood T cell repertoires in COVID-19. TCRdb keeps only in-frame clones here, not all; method: immunoSEQ multiplex PCR. The table has around 78,000 clones, about 90% seen once. The sequenced sample consisted of peripheral blood. These receptor sequences come from a man over 45 with active COVID-19.

The chain employs TRBV19 and TRBJ2-1; D is perhaps TRBD1 (6 bases). V shed 1 base and J shed 0 bases, with 13 bases lying between them. This CDR3 is built from 17 residues. Germline CDR1 LNHDA, CDR2 SQIVND (reference sequence). As DNA, the CDR3 is TGTGCCAGTAGTATAGTATACGGGACACCCTCCTACAATGAGCAGTTCTTC. Translated, it gives CASSIVYGTPSYNEQFF.

With regard to this clone: At the DNA level, this CDR3 is encoded by other sequences in the same sample as well. The chain recombines TRBV7-6 with TRBJ1-2; 7 nucleotides align to TRBD1. Germline V lookup: CDR1 SGHVS, CDR2 FNYEAQ. This CDR3 spans 13 amino acids. Trimming took 5 bases from V and 2 from J; bases not matched to a gene: 2. The DNA of the CDR3 is TGTGCCAGCAGCCCGACAGGGAACTATGGCTACACCTTC. Protein sequence: CASSPTGNYGYTF.

The CDR3 here is CASSLYGGSAKNIQYF. The CDR3 region has the DNA TGTGCCAGCAGTTTATACGGGGGTTCAGCCAAAAACATTCAGTACTTC. The chain is built from TRBV28 and TRBJ2-4, with TRBD2 as a possible D gene (6 bases). The CDR3 has 16 residues. V dropped 1 base and J dropped 0 bases, with 10 bases sitting between them. In germline, CDR1 is MDHEN, CDR2 SYDVKM.

The chain joins TRBV6-5 to TRBJ2-1, with D possibly matching TRBD2 (5 bases). Trimming shortened V by 2 bases and J by 5 bases, and 13 bases separated the two germline ends. Germline V gene lookup returns CDR1 MNHEY and CDR2 SVGAGI. This CDR3 region has 15 residues. CDR3 residues: CASSYGERGDNEQFF. CDR3 nucleotides: TGTGCCAGCAGTTACGGGGAACGGGGAGACAATGAGCAGTTCTTC.

V gene TRBV3-1 (or the pseudogene TRBV3-2) combines with J gene TRBJ2-7; D unresolved. Germline values: CDR1 LGHDT, CDR2 YNNKEL (reference sequence). Trimming took off 5 bases at V and 0 bases at J, with 8 bases between the two ends. The CDR3 has 13 amino acids. The CDR3 sequence: CASSYPSSYEQYF. DNA for the CDR3: TGTGCCAGCAGCTACCCGAGCTCCTACGAGCAGTACTTC.

The gene calls are TRBV4-3 and TRBJ1-5; D is perhaps TRBD1 (5 bases). The CDR3 has 15 residues. Germline CDR1 and CDR2: LGHNA and YSLEER. V shed 0 bases and J shed 6 bases, with 12 bases lying between them. CDR3 nucleotide sequence: TGCGCCAGCAGCCAAGATACCGGGGGTTTTCAGCCCCAGCATTTT. Amino acids: CASSQDTGGFQPQHF.

The chain uses TRBV27 and TRBJ2-7; TRBD2 might be the D (6 bases). This CDR3 has 14 residues. V was shortened by 2 bases and J by 6 bases, with 14 bases between the two germline ends. In germline, CDR1 is MNHEY, CDR2 SMNVEV (reference sequence). CDR3 in amino acids: CASSLPGVPAEQYF. The CDR3, as DNA: TGTGCCAGCAGTTTACCGGGAGTTCCTGCCGAGCAGTACTTC.

The CDR3: CASSPSPGANYGYTF. CDR3 coding DNA: TGCGCCAGCAGCCCCAGCCCGGGGGCTAACTATGGCTACACCTTC. The rearrangement joins TRBV4-3 to TRBJ1-2; tentatively, D is TRBD1 (5 bases). There are 15 residues in the CDR3. CDR1 is LGHNA and CDR2 is YSLEER in the germline V gene. Trimming cost V 4 bases and J 0 bases, with 12 bases left between them.

This clone occurred a few times. This chain uses TRBV28 with TRBJ1-6; the match to TRBD1 covers 8 bases. This CDR3 is 15 amino acids long. The V gene end was trimmed by 2 bases and the J gene end by 10 bases; junction bases not matched to a gene: 7. Germline V lookup: CDR1 MDHEN, CDR2 SYDVKM. This CDR3 reads CASSLSRTGSSPLHF. The DNA for the CDR3 is TGTGCCAGCAGTTTAAGTAGGACAGGGTCCTCACCCCTCCACTTT.

The V and J genes are TRBV7-2 and TRBJ2-2, with 11 bases that match TRBD1. The V gene end was trimmed by 1 base and the J gene end by 4 bases; junction bases not matched to a gene: 2. The germline V gene has CDR1 SGHTA and CDR2 FQGNSA. This CDR3 has 16 residues. CDR3 amino acids: CASSLVGQGGTGELFF. CDR3 in DNA: TGTGCCAGCAGCTTAGTGGGACAGGGGGGCACCGGGGAGCTGTTTTTT.